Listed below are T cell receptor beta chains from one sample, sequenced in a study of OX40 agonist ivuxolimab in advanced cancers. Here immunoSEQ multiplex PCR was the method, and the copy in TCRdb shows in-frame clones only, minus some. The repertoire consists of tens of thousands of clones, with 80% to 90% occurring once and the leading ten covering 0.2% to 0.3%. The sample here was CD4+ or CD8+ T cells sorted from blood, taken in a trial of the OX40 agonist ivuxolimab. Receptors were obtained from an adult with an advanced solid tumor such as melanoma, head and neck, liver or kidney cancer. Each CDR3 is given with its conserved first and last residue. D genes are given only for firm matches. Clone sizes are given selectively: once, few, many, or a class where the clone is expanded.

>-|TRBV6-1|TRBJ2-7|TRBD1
CASRETGVDEQYF
TGTGCCAGCAGAGAGACAGGGGTCGACGAGCAGTACTTC
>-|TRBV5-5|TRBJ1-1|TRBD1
CASSVGTTGSVNTEAFF
TGTGCCAGCAGCGTCGGAACGACAGGGAGCGTGAACACTGAAGCTTTCTTT
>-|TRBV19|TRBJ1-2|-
CASSIEPSANYGYTF
TGTGCCAGTAGTATAGAGCCCAGTGCTAACTATGGCTACACCTTC
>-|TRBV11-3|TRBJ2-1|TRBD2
CASSSTSGAYNEQFF
TGTGCCAGCAGTTCGACTAGCGGAGCCTACAATGAGCAGTTCTTC
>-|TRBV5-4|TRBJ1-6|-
CASSLEQNSPLHF
TGTGCCAGCAGCTTGGAGCAGAATTCACCCCTCCACTTT
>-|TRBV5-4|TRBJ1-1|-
CASSLDGGDRNF
TGTGCCAGCAGCTTGGATGGGGGCGACCGGAACTTT
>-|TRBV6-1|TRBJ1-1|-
CASSFGQNTEAFF
TGTGCCAGCAGTTTCGGACAGAACACTGAAGCTTTCTTT
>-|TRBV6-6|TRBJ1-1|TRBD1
CASRWGQGASTEAFF
TGTGCCAGCAGGTGGGGACAGGGGGCATCAACTGAAGCTTTCTTT
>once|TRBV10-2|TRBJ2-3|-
CASNFGNTQYF
TGCGCCAGCAATTTCGGCAATACGCAGTATTTT
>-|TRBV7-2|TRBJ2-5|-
CASSLFGGILQETQYF
TGTGCCAGCAGCTTATTTGGCGGGATTTTACAAGAGACCCAGTACTTC
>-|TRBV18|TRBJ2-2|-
CASSPRGTGELFF
TGTGCCAGCTCACCCCGGGGGACCGGGGAGCTGTTTTTT